This TCR beta chain appears in the sequencing data of a study of T cell clusters in autoimmune cytopenias. TRB was amplified by touch-down multiplex PCR, primer pools A and B combined. TCRdb derives one entry per CDR3 protein from the multiplex PCR reads, leaving out DNA. The listing records over 5,500 distinct CDR3 sequences. Germline CDR1 is MNHEY and CDR2 is SVGAGI. This CDR3 region has 17 residues. This clonotype is labeled medium-sized based on frequency. Each sample's input was 200 to 300 ng genomic DNA, some 38,000 genome equivalents. The data were also submitted as part of a second study, on T cell repertoires in aging, cancer and after chemotherapy. That investigation notes: About 9 million TCR reads were in the whole dataset. Healthy donors lost TCR diversity with age mainly through richness, cancer patients through richness and evenness.

Sequenced material: peripheral blood. This clonotype was obtained from a human donor in good health. V and J are TRBV6-5 and TRBJ1-5. CDR3 protein: CASSYSKGEGTFQPQHF.